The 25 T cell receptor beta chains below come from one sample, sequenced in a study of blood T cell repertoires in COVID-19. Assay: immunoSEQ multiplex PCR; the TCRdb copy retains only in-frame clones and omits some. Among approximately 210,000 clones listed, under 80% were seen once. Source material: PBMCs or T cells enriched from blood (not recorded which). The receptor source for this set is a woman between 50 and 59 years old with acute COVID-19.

The DNA for the CDR3 is TGTGCCAGCAGCCAAGCCCGGCCCGGGTTTGGAAACACCATATATTTT. This encodes CASSQARPGFGNTIYF. The rearrangement links TRBV4-2 to TRBJ1-3, with D uncertain. CDR1 and CDR2 (germline): LGHNA, YNFKEQ. The CDR3 runs to 16 residues. V was shortened by 1 base and J by 3 bases, with 13 bases between the two germline ends.

As DNA, the CDR3 is TGTGCCAGAAGCCGGGAGCGGGGACAGGGAGGCTTTGGCTACACCTTC. Its protein is CARSRERGQGGFGYTF. The V gene is TRBV5-3, the J gene TRBJ1-2, with TRBD1 matching 9 bases. TRBV5-3 is an ORF; its function is uncertain. The CDR3 consists of 16 residues. Germline trimming cut 4 bases from V and 7 bases from J; bases unmatched to any gene: 14.

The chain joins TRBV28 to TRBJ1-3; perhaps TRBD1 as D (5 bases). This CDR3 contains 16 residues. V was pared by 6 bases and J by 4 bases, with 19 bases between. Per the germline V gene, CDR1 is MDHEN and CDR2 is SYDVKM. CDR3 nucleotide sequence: TGTGCCAGCAGGGAGTACCCCGGGGGACCAGGAAACACCATATATTTT. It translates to CASREYPGGPGNTIYF.

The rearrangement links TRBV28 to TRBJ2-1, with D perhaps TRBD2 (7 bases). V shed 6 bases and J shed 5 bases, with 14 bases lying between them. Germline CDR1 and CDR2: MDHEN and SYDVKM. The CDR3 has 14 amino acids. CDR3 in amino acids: CASSRGGGNNEQFF. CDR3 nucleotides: TGTGCCAGCAGCAGAGGGGGGGGTAACAATGAGCAGTTCTTC.

Here the CDR3 reads CASREDRRYGYTF. DNA of the CDR3: TGTGCCAGCAGGGAGGACAGGCGCTATGGCTACACCTTC. The gene calls are TRBV28 and TRBJ1-2; 7 nucleotides match TRBD1. V shed 6 bases, J shed 4 bases, and the junction held 5 bases outside the gene matches. The CDR3 is 13 residues long. The germline V gene has CDR1 MDHEN and CDR2 SYDVKM.

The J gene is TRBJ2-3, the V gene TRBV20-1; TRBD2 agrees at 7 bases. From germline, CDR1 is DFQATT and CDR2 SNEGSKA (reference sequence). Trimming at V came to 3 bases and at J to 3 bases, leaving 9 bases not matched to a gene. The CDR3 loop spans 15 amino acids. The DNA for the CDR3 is TGCAGTGCTAGTCAGGGACTATCCTTTACAGATACGCAGTATTTT. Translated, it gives CSASQGLSFTDTQYF.

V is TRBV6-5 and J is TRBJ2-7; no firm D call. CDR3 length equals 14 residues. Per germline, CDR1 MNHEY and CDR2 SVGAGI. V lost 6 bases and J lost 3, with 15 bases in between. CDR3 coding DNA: TGTGCCAGCAGAACTACCGACTCGAACTACGAGCAGTACGTC. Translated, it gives CASRTTDSNYEQYV.

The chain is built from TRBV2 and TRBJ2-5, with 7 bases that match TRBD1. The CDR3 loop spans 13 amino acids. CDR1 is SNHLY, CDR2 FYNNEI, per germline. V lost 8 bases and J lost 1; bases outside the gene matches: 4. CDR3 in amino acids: CASRRDSQETQYF. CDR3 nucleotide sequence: TGTGCCAGCCGACGGGACAGCCAAGAGACCCAGTACTTC.

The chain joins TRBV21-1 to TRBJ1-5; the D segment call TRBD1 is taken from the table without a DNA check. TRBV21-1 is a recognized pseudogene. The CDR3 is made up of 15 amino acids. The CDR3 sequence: CASSPRDRVNQPQHF. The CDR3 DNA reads TGTGCCAGCAGCCCCCGGGACAGGGTCAATCAGCCCCAGCATTTT.

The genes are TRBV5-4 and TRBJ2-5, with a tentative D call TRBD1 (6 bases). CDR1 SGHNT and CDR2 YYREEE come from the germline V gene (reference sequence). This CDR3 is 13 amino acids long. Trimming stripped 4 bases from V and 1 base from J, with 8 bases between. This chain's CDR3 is CASSRQAQETQYF. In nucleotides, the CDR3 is TGTGCCAGCAGCCGACAGGCCCAAGAGACCCAGTACTTC.

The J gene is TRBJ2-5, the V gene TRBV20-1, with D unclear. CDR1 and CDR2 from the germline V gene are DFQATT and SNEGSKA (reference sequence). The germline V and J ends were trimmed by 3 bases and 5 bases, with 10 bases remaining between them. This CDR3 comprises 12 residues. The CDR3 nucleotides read TGCAGTGCTAGTGTACAGTGGGAGACCCAGTACTTC. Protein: CSASVQWETQYF.

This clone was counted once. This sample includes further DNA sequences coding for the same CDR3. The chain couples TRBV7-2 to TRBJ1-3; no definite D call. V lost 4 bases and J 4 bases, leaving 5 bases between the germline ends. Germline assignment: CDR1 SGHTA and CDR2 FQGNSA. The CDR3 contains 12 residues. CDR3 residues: CASSSLGNTIYF. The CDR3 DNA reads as TGTGCCAGCAGCTCCCTAGGAAACACCATATATTTT.

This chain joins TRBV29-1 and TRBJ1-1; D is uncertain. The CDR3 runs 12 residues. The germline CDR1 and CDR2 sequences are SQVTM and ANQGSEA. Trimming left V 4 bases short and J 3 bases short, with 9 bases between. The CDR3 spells CSVGDPYTEAFF. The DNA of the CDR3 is TGCAGCGTTGGAGACCCGTACACTGAAGCTTTCTTT.

CDR3 nucleotide sequence: TGCAGTGCCGGCGGGCGCGATGAGCAGTTCTTC. This codes for CSAGGRDEQFF. V usage is TRBV20-1 and J usage is TRBJ2-1, with D tentatively TRBD2 (5 bases). Looked up from germline, CDR1 is DFQATT and CDR2 is SNEGSKA (reference sequence). The ends were cut back, 6 bases at V and 8 bases at J, with 11 bases in the middle. The CDR3 is 11 residues long.

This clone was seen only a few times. For the CDR3, the DNA is TGTGCCAGCTCACCGCTCCAGGGGAGGGATTCACCCCTCCACTTT. Translated, it gives CASSPLQGRDSPLHF. This chain connects TRBV18 to TRBJ1-6; tentatively, D is TRBD1 (6 bases). The CDR3 contains 15 residues. The V and J ends lost 3 bases and 8 bases respectively, with 14 bases between them. Germline CDR1 is KGHSH and CDR2 is LQKENI.

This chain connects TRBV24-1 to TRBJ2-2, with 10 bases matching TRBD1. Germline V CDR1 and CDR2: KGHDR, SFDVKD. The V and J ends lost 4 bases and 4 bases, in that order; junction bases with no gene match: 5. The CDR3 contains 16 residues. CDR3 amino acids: CATSDRGTGVTGELFF. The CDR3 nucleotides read TGTGCCACCAGTGACAGAGGGACAGGGGTCACCGGGGAGCTGTTTTTT.

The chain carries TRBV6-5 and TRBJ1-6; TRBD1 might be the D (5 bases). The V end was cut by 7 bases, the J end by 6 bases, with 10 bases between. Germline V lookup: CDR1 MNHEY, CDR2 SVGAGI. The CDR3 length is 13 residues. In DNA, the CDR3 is TGTGCCAGCAAAGCAGGGTTTAATTCACCCCTCCACTTT. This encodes CASKAGFNSPLHF.

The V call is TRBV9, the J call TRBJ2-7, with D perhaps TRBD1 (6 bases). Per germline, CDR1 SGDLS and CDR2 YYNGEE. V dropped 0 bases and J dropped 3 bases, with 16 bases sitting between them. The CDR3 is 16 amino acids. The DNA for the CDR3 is TGTGCCAGCAGCGTAGTTTCGGGACAAGCGATCTACGAGCAGTACGTC. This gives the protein CASSVVSGQAIYEQYV.

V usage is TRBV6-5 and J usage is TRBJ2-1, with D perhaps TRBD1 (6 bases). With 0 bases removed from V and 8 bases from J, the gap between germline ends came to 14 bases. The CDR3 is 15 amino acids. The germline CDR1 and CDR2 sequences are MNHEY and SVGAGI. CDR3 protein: CASSYSQTTGYEQFF. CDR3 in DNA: TGTGCCAGCAGTTACTCCCAAACTACAGGGTATGAGCAGTTCTTC.

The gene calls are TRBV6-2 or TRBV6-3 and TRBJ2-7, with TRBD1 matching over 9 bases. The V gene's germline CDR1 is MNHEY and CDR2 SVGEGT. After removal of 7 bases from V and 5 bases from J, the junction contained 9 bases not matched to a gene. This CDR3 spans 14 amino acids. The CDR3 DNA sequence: TGTGCCAGCATCCCCCGGGACAGGGCCCACGAGCAGTACGTC. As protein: CASIPRDRAHEQYV.

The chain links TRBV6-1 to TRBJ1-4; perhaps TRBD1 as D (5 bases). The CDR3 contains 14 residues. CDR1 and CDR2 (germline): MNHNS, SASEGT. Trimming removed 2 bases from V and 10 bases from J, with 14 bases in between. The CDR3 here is CASSERPRVGKLFF. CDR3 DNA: TGTGCCAGCAGTGAACGTCCCAGGGTAGGAAAACTGTTTTTT.

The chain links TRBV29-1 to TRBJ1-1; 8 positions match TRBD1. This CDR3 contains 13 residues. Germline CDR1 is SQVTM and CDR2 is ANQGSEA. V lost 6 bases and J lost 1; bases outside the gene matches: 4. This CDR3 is CSVATGGNTEAFF. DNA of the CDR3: TGCAGCGTGGCTACAGGGGGGAACACTGAAGCTTTCTTT.

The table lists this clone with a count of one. The CDR3 DNA reads as TGTGCCAGCAGTCTAGCCCCAAGCTCCTACAATGAGCAGTTCTTC. The encoded protein is CASSLAPSSYNEQFF. This chain connects TRBV6-2 or TRBV6-3 to TRBJ2-1; a possible D gene is TRBD2 (5 bases). The germline V and J ends were trimmed by 5 bases and 0 bases, with 11 bases remaining between them. From germline, CDR1 is MNHEY and CDR2 SVGEGT. CDR3 size: 15 residues.

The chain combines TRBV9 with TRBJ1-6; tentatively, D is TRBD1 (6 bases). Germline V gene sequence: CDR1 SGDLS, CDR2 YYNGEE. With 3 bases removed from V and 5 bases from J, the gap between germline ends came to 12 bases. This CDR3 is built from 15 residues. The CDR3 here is CASSGGGRDNSPLHF. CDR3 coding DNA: TGTGCCAGCAGCGGCGGGGGGCGCGATAATTCACCCCTCCACTTT.

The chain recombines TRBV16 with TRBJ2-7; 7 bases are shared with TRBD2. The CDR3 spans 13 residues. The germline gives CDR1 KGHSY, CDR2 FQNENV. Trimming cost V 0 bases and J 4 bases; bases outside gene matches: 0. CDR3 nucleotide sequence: TGTGCCAGCAGCCAATCGCGGGGGTACGAGCAGTACGTC. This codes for CASSQSRGYEQYV.